What follows are 10 T cell receptor beta chains derived from one specimen sequenced in a study of cytomegalovirus exposure and HLA in healthy donors. PCR was performed using 60 Vbeta and 13 Jbeta primers. The data were produced by immunoSEQ multiplex PCR, yet TCRdb's version contains in-frame clones alone and is incomplete. Found here are 120,000 to 150,000 clones, approximately 91% of them singletons; the top ten hold roughly 0.5%. Sequenced material: PBMCs. These receptors were collected from a woman between 40 and 50 years old in good health and CMV-seronegative.

The V gene is TRBV6-1, the J gene TRBJ2-7; D is undetermined. Trimming took 8 bases from V and 0 from J, leaving 14 bases between them. This CDR3 is 14 amino acids long. Germline V gene sequence: CDR1 MNHNS, CDR2 SASEGT. CDR3 loop: CASSGQLSSYEQYF. The DNA for the CDR3 is TGTGCCAGCTCTGGGCAGTTGAGCTCCTACGAGCAGTACTTC.

CDR3 amino acids: CAWSQLGGTVLEKLFF. For the CDR3, the DNA is TGTGCCTGGAGTCAACTCGGTGGGACAGTGCTTGAAAAACTGTTTTTT. V gene TRBV30 combines with J gene TRBJ1-4; 7 bases are a match to TRBD1. The V and J ends lost 2 bases and 7 bases, in that order; junction bases with no gene match: 13. Germline CDR1 and CDR2: GTSNPN and SVGIG (reference sequence). This CDR3 has 16 residues.

This chain connects TRBV13 to TRBJ1-1; D possibly corresponds to TRBD1 (5 bases). V lost 0 bases, J lost 2 bases, and 16 bases lay in between. The germline V gene encodes CDR1 PRHDT and CDR2 FYEKMQ (reference sequence). This CDR3 has 17 residues. The CDR3 region is CASSLGRLGGVNTEAFF. CDR3 nucleotide sequence: TGTGCCAGCAGCTTAGGCCGGCTTGGAGGGGTCAACACTGAAGCTTTCTTT.

The V and J genes are TRBV27 and TRBJ2-5; a possible D gene is TRBD1 (6 bases). Trimming cost V 5 bases and J 5 bases, with 12 bases left between them. The CDR3 extends over 13 amino acids. CDR1 MNHEY and CDR2 SMNVEV come from the germline V gene (reference sequence). The CDR3 loop is CASSKRTDETQYF. The CDR3 DNA is TGTGCCAGCAGTAAGAGGACAGATGAGACCCAGTACTTC.

The V and J genes are TRBV2 and TRBJ1-1, with 8 bases identical to TRBD1. The trim removed 6 bases at V and 5 bases at J, leaving 8 bases unmatched. The CDR3 is 14 residues long. Germline lookup yields CDR1 SNHLY and CDR2 FYNNEI. DNA for the CDR3: TGTGCCAGCAGGAACGGACAGGGACTGACTGAAGCTTTCTTT. Its protein product is CASRNGQGLTEAFF.

The genes are TRBV6-5 and TRBJ2-7; D is possibly TRBD2 (7 bases). Germline V gene sequence: CDR1 MNHEY, CDR2 SVGAGI. The V end was cut by 4 bases, the J end by 6 bases, with 16 bases between. CDR3 length: 14 amino acids. DNA for the CDR3: TGTGCCAGCAGTTGGACAGTGGGAGGGGTCGAGCAGTACTTC. Amino acids: CASSWTVGGVEQYF.

J is TRBJ1-6 and V is TRBV9; 7 bases map to TRBD1. Germline V gene lookup returns CDR1 SGDLS and CDR2 YYNGEE. V was pared by 7 bases and J by 7 bases, with 2 bases of the junction left unmatched. The CDR3 is 12 residues long. The CDR3 is CASSGGNSPLHF. DNA of the CDR3: TGTGCCAGCTCAGGGGGAAATTCACCCCTCCACTTT.

The chain combines TRBV7-8 with TRBJ2-2; tentative D call: TRBD2 (5 bases). This CDR3 is 15 amino acids long. Trimming pared 2 bases from V and 4 bases from J, leaving 11 bases between. Germline lookup yields CDR1 SGHVS and CDR2 FQNEAQ. The CDR3 nucleotides read TGTGCCAGCAGCTTATTCCGGGGATTCACCGGGGAGCTGTTTTTT. This sequence encodes CASSLFRGFTGELFF. The whole variable domain, filled in from reference TRBV7-8 and TRBJ2-2, reads GAGVSQSPRYKVAKRGQDVALRCDPISGHVSLFWYQQALGQGPEFLTYFQNEAQLDKSGLPSDRFFAERPEGSVSTLKIQRTQQEDSAVYLCASSLFRGFTGELFFGEGSRLTVL.

The rearrangement uses TRBV28 and TRBJ1-4; 7 bases map to TRBD1. CDR1 and CDR2 from the germline V gene are MDHEN and SYDVKM. With V trimmed by 5 bases and J by 3 bases, 6 bases remained unmatched. The CDR3 has 15 amino acids. CDR3 amino acids: CASSRAGTANEKLFF. The CDR3 bases are TGTGCCAGCAGTCGCGCCGGGACAGCTAATGAAAAACTGTTTTTT.

The genes are TRBV6-6 and TRBJ2-1, with 7 bases aligning to TRBD1. From germline, CDR1 is MNHNY and CDR2 SVGAGI (reference sequence). The CDR3 runs 11 residues. Trimming at V came to 5 bases and at J to 12 bases, leaving 4 bases not matched to a gene. This chain's CDR3 is CASSTGTAQFF. The DNA of the CDR3 is TGTGCCAGCAGTACCGGGACAGCGCAGTTCTTC.